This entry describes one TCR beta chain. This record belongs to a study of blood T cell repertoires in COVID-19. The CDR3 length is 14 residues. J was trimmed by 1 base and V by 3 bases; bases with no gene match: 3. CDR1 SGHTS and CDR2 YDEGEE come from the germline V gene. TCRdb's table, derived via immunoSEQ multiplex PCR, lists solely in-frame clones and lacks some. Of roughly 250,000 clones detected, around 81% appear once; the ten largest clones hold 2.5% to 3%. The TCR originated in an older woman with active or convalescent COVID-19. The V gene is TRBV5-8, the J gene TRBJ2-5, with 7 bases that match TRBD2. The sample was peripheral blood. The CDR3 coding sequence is TGTGCCAGCAGCTCCCCGGGGGGCCAAGAGACCCAGTACTTC. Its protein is CASSSPGGQETQYF.